The clone carrying this T cell receptor beta chain came up a few times. The authors' processing: Reference gene primer amplification yielded estimated nucleated cell counts. Clones were read by immunoSEQ multiplex PCR, and TCRdb kept only the in-frame ones, dropping some. V, J and clone size are those of that table, while D and trimming were read from the DNA. The table lists approximately 300,000 clones, over 75% of them singletons, with about 5.7% in the top ten. This entry is derived from a study of blood T cell repertoires in COVID-19. Grouping used clinical history reported by participants in a survey and questionnaire. This receptor was obtained from a woman in her 30s who had recovered from COVID-19. The material sequenced was PBMCs or T cells enriched from blood (not recorded which).

The DNA for the CDR3 is TGTGCCAGCAGCCCCTGGGGGGGAACCCCTGAAGCTTTCTTT. It encodes CASSPWGGTPEAFF. The chain carries TRBV7-2 and TRBJ1-1, with D perhaps matching TRBD1 (5 bases). This CDR3 has 14 amino acids. The germline V gene encodes CDR1 SGHTA and CDR2 FQGNSA. V was pared by 5 bases and J by 6 bases, with 16 bases between.